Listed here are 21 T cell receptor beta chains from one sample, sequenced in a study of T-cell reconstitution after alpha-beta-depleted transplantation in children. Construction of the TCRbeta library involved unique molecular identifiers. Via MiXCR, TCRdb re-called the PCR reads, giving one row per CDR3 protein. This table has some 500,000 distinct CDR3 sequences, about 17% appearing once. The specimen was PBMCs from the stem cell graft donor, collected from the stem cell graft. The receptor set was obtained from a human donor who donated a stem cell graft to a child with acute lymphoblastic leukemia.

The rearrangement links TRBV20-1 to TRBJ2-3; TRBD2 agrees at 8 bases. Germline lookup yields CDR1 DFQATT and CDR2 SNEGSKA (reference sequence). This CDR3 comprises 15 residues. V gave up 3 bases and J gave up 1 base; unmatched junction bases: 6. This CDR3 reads CSARPDGRGTDTQYF. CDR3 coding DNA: TGCAGTGCTAGGCCCGACGGGAGGGGCACAGATACGCAGTATTTT.

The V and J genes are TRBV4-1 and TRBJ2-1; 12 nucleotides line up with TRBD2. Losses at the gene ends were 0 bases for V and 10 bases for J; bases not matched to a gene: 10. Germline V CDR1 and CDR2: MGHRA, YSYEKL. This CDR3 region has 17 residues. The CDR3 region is CASSQDQGTSGLGEQFF. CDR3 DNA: TGCGCCAGCAGCCAAGATCAGGGGACTAGCGGGCTCGGGGAGCAGTTCTTC.

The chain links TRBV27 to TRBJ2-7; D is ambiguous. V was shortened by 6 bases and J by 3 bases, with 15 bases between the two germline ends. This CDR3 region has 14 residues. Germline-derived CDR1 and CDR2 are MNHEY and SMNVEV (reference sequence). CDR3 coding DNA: TGTGCCAGCAGCTCCGACACCTCTCGCTACGAGCAGTACTTC. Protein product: CASSSDTSRYEQYF.

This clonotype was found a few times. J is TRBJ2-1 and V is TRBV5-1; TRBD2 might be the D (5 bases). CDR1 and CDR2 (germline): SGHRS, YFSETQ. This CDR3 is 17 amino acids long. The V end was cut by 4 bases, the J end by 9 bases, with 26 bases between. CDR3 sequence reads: CASSLQTNSDRKGEQFF. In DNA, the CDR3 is TGCGCCAGCAGCCTCCAAACCAATAGCGATCGGAAGGGTGAGCAGTTCTTC.

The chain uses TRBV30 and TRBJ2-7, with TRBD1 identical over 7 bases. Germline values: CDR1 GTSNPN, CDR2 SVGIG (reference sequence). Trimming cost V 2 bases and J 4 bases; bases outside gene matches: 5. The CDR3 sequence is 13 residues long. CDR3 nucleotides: TGTGCCTGGAGTCACGGACAGGCGTACGAGCAGTACTTC. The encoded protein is CAWSHGQAYEQYF. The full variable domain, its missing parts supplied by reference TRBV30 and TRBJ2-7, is SQTIHQWPATLVQPVGSPLSLECTVEGTSNPNLYWYRQAAGRGLQLLFYSVGIGQISSEVPQNLSASRPQDRQFILSSKKLLLSDSGFYLCAWSHGQAYEQYFGPGTRLTVT.

DNA of the CDR3: TGTGCCAGCTCCGGGGAGCAGGGGGAGCTGTTTTTT. As protein: CASSGEQGELFF. V and J are TRBV7-3 and TRBJ2-2; D may be TRBD2 (5 bases). Germline assignment: CDR1 SGHTA and CDR2 FQGTGA. This CDR3 region has 12 residues. Trimming cost V 8 bases and J 8 bases, with 12 bases left between them.

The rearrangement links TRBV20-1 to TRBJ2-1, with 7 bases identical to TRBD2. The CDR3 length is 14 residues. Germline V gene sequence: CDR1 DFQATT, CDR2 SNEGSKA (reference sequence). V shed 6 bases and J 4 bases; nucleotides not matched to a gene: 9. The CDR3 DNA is TGCAGTGCCCGTAGGCGGGAGTTATACAATGAGCAGTTCTTC. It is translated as CSARRRELYNEQFF.

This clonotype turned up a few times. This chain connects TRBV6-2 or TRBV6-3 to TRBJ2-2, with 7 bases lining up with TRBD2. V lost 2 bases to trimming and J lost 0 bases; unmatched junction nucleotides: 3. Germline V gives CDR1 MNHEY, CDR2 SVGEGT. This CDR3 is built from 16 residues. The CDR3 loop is CASSYISGTNTGELFF. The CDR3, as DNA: TGTGCCAGCAGTTACATCAGCGGGACGAACACCGGGGAGCTGTTTTTT.

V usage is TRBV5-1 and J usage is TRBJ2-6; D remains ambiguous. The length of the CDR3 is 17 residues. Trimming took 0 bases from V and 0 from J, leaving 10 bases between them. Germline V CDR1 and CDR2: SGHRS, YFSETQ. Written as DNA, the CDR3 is TGCGCCAGCAGCTTGGTCGGCCGAACCTCTGGGGCCAACGTCCTGACTTTC. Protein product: CASSLVGRTSGANVLTF.

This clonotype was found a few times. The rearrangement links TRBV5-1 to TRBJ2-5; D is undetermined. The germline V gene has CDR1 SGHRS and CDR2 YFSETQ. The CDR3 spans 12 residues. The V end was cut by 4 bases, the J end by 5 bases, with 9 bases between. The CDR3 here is CASSRHRETQYF. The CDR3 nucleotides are TGCGCCAGCAGCCGGCATAGGGAGACCCAGTACTTC. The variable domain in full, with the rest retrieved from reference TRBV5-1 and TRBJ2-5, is KAGVTQTPRYLIKTRGQQVTLSCSPISGHRSVSWYQQTPGQGLQFLFEYFSETQRNKGNFPGRFSGRQFSNSRSEMNVSTLELGDSALYLCASSRHRETQYFGPGTRLLVL.

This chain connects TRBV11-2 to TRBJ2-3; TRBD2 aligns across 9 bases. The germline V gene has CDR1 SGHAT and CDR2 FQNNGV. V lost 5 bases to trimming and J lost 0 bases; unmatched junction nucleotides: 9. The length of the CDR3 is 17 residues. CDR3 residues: CASSLRTSARSTDTQYF. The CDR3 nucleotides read TGTGCCAGCAGCCTCCGGACTAGCGCTCGAAGCACAGATACGCAGTATTTT.

CDR3 sequence reads: CASSQAGEDTEAFF. CDR3 DNA: TGCGCCAGCAGCCAAGCCGGGGAGGACACTGAAGCTTTCTTT. The rearrangement joins TRBV4-1 to TRBJ1-1; D is uncertain. Looked up from germline, CDR1 is MGHRA and CDR2 is YSYEKL. The CDR3 runs 14 residues. Trimming stripped 1 base from V and 3 bases from J, with 9 bases between.

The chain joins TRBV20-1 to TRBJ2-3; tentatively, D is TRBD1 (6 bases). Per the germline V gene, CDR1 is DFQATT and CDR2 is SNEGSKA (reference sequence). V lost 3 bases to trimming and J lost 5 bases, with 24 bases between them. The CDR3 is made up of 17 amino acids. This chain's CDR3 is CSARGAPGSGHRDTQYF. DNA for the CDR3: TGCAGTGCTAGGGGGGCCCCGGGGTCGGGACACCGAGATACGCAGTATTTT.

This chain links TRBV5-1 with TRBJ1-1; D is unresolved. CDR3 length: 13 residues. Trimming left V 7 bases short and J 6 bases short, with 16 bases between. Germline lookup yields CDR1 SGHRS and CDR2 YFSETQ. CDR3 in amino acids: CASGKREESEAFF. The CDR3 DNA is TGCGCCAGCGGGAAGCGAGAGGAATCTGAAGCTTTCTTT. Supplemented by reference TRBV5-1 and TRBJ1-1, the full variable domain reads KAGVTQTPRYLIKTRGQQVTLSCSPISGHRSVSWYQQTPGQGLQFLFEYFSETQRNKGNFPGRFSGRQFSNSRSEMNVSTLELGDSALYLCASGKREESEAFFGQGTRLTVV.

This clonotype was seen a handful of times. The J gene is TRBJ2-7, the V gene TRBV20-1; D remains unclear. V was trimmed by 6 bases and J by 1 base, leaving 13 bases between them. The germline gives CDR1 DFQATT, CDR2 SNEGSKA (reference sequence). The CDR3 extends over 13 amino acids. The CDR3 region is CSARLPDSYEQYF. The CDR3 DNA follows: TGCAGTGCCCGGTTGCCGGATTCCTACGAGCAGTACTTC.

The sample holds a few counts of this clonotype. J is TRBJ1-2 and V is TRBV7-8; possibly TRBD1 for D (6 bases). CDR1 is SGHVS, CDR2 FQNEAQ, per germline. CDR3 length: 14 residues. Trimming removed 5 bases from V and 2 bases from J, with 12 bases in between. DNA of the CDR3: TGTGCCAGCAGCCCTCGACAGGACAACTATGGCTACACCTTC. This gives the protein CASSPRQDNYGYTF.

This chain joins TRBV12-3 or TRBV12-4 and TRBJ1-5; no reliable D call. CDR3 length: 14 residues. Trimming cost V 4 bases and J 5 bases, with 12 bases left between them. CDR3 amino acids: CASSSDGFHQPQHF. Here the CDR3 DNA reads TGTGCCAGCAGTTCGGACGGTTTCCATCAGCCCCAGCATTTT.

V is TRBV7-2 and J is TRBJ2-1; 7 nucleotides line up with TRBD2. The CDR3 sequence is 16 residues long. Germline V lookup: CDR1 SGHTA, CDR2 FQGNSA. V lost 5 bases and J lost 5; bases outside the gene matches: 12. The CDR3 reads CASSPEPAGTHNEQFF. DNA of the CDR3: TGTGCCAGCAGCCCAGAGCCAGCGGGAACCCACAATGAGCAGTTCTTC.

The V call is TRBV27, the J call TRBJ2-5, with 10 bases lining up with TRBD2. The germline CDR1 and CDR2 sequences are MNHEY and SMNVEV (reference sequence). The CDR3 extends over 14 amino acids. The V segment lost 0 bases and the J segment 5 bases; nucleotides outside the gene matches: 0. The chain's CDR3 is CASSLSTSGETQYF. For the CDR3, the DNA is TGTGCCAGCAGTTTATCGACTAGCGGGGAGACCCAGTACTTC.

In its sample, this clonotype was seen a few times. The CDR3, as DNA: TGTGCCAGCAGCGAAATCAACGAGGGTTATGGCTACACCTTC. This translates into CASSEINEGYGYTF. The chain carries TRBV5-6 and TRBJ1-2; D is ambiguous. V lost 4 bases and J 5 bases, leaving 15 bases between the germline ends. Germline CDR1 reads SGHDT; CDR2 reads YYEEEE. The CDR3 contains 14 residues.

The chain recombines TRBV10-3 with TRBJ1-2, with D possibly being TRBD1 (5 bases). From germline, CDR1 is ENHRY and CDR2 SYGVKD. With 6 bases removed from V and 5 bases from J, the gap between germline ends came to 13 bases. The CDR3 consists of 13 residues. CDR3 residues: CAISKGPEYGYTF. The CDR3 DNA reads TGTGCCATCAGCAAGGGACCGGAGTATGGCTACACCTTC.